Sequencing of this T cell receptor (beta chain) was carried out in a study of cytomegalovirus exposure and HLA in healthy donors. Study-wide results and limits: In vitro confirmation showed a few CMV-associated chains to be CMV antigen specific. Most TCR sequences were seen very rarely across donors, but some public TCRs occurred in many. The classifier reportedly diagnosed cytomegalovirus status with high specificity and sensitivity.

The V and J ends lost 6 bases and 0 bases, in that order; junction bases with no gene match: 5. Germline V gene data show CDR1 as MDHEN and CDR2 as SYDVKM. CDR3 length equals 15 residues. Profiled with immunoSEQ multiplex PCR; TCRdb holds only in-frame clones, not every one. The sample records more than 150,000 clones, around 90% being singletons. From the 120-subject validation cohort, which was separate from the roughly 680-subject first cohort, the donors were drawn. As to this clone: The antigen remains undetermined.

The TCR comes from a man aged 18 to 35 in good health and CMV-seronegative. Sequenced sample: PBMCs. The V call is TRBV28, the J call TRBJ1-5, with 7 positions matching TRBD1. The CDR3 coding sequence is TGTGCCAGCAGCACCGGGACAGTTAGCAATCAGCCCCAGCATTTT. It translates to CASSTGTVSNQPQHF.